This TCR beta chain was identified during a study of CD8+ T cells in alopecia areata. Study details: A regimen of oral tofacitinib, 5 to 10 mg twice daily, was given to treated patients.

Treatment: oral pan-JAK inhibitor, 5-10 mg twice daily. As part of sample collection, lesional scalp punch biopsies and peripheral blood were taken from alopecia areata patients. The CDR3 is 17 residues long. CDR1 and CDR2 (germline): LGHNA, YSLEER. The V gene lost 0 bases and the J gene lost 3 bases, with 14 bases spanning the gap. This clone turned up a few times. Following RNA extraction, reverse transcription yielded cDNA that acted as the sequencing template. Sequenced by immunoSEQ multiplex PCR; TCRdb stores in-frame clones only, minus some. The repertoire holds 150,000 to 200,000 clones, with roughly 60% as singletons.

The TCR comes from a human donor with alopecia areata. This specimen was CD4+ T cells sorted from blood, taken at week 24, from a patient treated with tofacitinib. The chain combines TRBV4-3 with TRBJ1-4; D is perhaps TRBD1 (6 bases). CDR3 DNA sequence: TGCGCCAGCAGCCAAGACCTCAGGGGTGTAGCTAATGAAAAACTGTTTTTT. Its translation is CASSQDLRGVANEKLFF.